This is a list of T cell receptor beta chains from one sample in a study of CD8 T cells in ankylosing spondylitis. TCRdb re-called the 5' RACE reads through MiXCR, storing one row per CDR3 protein. The sample carries about 500,000 distinct CDR3 sequences, under 5.5% recorded once. Sequenced sample: blood, either unsorted or a sorted T cell fraction (not recorded which). These receptors all come from a male donor with ankylosing spondylitis. CDR3s include the opening cysteine and the closing phenylalanine or tryptophan. D genes are given only for firm matches. Rows may omit the clone size; those that give it use once, few, many or a size class.

D	size	V	J	DNA	CDR3
TRBD1	-	TRBV13	TRBJ1-5	TGTGCCAGCAGCTTAGAAGGCCCCGGGACAGGGCTGATTCAGCCCCAGCATTTT	CASSLEGPGTGLIQPQHF
-	many	TRBV2	TRBJ1-1	TGTGCCAGCAGGGGGGAGGCGAGCACTGAAGCTTTCTTT	CASRGEASTEAFF
-	few	TRBV28	TRBJ2-2	TGTGCCAGCAGTTTGGAAGGAGACAGGCCTAACACCGGGGAGCTGTTTTTT	CASSLEGDRPNTGELFF
-	many	TRBV7-2	TRBJ1-1	TGTGCCAGCAGCTTAAGGCAGGCAACTGAAGCTTTCTTT	CASSLRQATEAFF
-	many	TRBV2	TRBJ1-2	TGTGCCAGCAGCCGAAACAGGGATTTGGGCTATGGCTACACCTTC	CASSRNRDLGYGYTF
TRBD2	many	TRBV12-3/TRBV12-4	TRBJ2-1	TGTGCCAGCAGTCTACGGACTAGCGGGAGGGCAGATGAGCAGTTCTTC	CASSLRTSGRADEQFF
TRBD2	many	TRBV7-2	TRBJ2-5	TGTGCCAGCAGCTTAGCAGCGGGAGTCCAAGAGACCCAGTACTTC	CASSLAAGVQETQYF
-	many	TRBV10-3	TRBJ2-7	TGTGCCATCAGTGTACGGGTCGGCTACGAGCAGTACTTC	CAISVRVGYEQYF
-	-	TRBV20-1	TRBJ2-7	TGCAGTGCTACGGATAGATCGAACGAGCAGTACTTC	CSATDRSNEQYF
-	many	TRBV27	TRBJ1-4	TGTGCCAGCAGTTTTAAGGCGGGAAGCAAACTGTTTTTT	CASSFKAGSKLFF
TRBD2	many	TRBV10-3	TRBJ2-1	TGTGCCATCAGTGAGACTCGTTTTGGCGGGAGCTACAATGAGCAGTTCTTC	CAISETRFGGSYNEQFF
-	many	TRBV5-1	TRBJ2-7	TGCGCCAGCAGTTCCCTAGCTGGAGGGAGAGACGAGCAGTACTTC	CASSSLAGGRDEQYF
TRBD2	many	TRBV20-1	TRBJ2-1	TGCAGTGTAGGTGGGAGGGCCTACAATGAGCAGTTCTTC	CSVGGRAYNEQFF
-	many	TRBV3-1	TRBJ2-1	TGTGCCAGCAGCCAGGAGGGGTCCTACAATGAGCAGTTCTTC	CASSQEGSYNEQFF
TRBD1	many	TRBV10-3	TRBJ1-5	TGTGCCATCAGTGGACAGGGCCGGCAGCCCCAGCATTTT	CAISGQGRQPQHF
TRBD1	-	TRBV11-3	TRBJ1-1	TGTGCCAGCAGCTTAGGGGGGGGACAGGCCACTGAAGCTTTCTTT	CASSLGGGQATEAFF
TRBD1	many	TRBV12-3/TRBV12-4	TRBJ1-5	TGTGCCAGCACCCCGGGACAGGGAGAGGGGCCCCAGCATTTT	CASTPGQGEGPQHF
-	many	TRBV6-5	TRBJ1-6	TGTGCCAGCAGTTACTCTTTGCAGTTCATGAGCTCCTATAATTCACCCCTCCACTTT	CASSYSLQFMSSYNSPLHF
TRBD1	few	TRBV4-3	TRBJ2-3	TGCGCCAGCAGCCCCGGGACAGGGGCTTCCGATACGCAGTATTTT	CASSPGTGASDTQYF
-	few	TRBV7-9	TRBJ2-6	TGTGCCAGCAGCTTGGGCCCGGGACTGGCCGGGGCCAACGTCCTGACTTTC	CASSLGPGLAGANVLTF
TRBD2	many	TRBV9	TRBJ2-1	TGTGCCAGCAGCCCACAACCCCAGCGGGGGGGTAATGAGCAGTTCTTC	CASSPQPQRGGNEQFF
-	-	TRBV18	TRBJ1-1	TGTGCCAGCTCACCACCGGACATGAAAGCTTTCTTT	CASSPPDMKAFF
TRBD1	many	TRBV29-1	TRBJ1-2	TGCAGCGCCGGTGTTCAGCAGGGGGACTATGGCTACACCTTC	CSAGVQQGDYGYTF
-	many	TRBV11-2	TRBJ2-3	TGTGCCAGCAGCTACGCGGGAACAGATACGCAGTATTTT	CASSYAGTDTQYF
-	many	TRBV5-1	TRBJ1-1	TGCGCCAGCAGCTTGGATCAGGGACGGGGGAACACTGAAGCTTTCTTT	CASSLDQGRGNTEAFF
TRBD2	-	TRBV3-1	TRBJ2-1	TGTGCCAGCAGTTTTGGGGGCGGGAGGCCTTACAATGAGCAGTTCTTC	CASSFGGGRPYNEQFF
-	many	TRBV30	TRBJ2-7	TGTGCCTGGAGTGTAGGGAACGAGCAGTACTTC	CAWSVGNEQYF
TRBD2	-	TRBV15	TRBJ2-7	TGTGCCACCAGCAGAGATTTCCAGCGGGAGGACTACGAGCAGTACTTC	CATSRDFQREDYEQYF
TRBD1	few	TRBV27	TRBJ1-3	TGTGCCAGCAGTTTGAATACAGGGGAGGCTGGAAACACCATATATTTT	CASSLNTGEAGNTIYF
-	once	TRBV5-6	TRBJ2-7	TGTGCCAGCAGCTTCTGGTCGGGGAAAAAGCAGTACGAGCAGTACTTC	CASSFWSGKKQYEQYF
-	many	TRBV12-3/TRBV12-4	TRBJ1-2	TGTGCCAGCAGTTTAGCGAAAGGCAGTGGCTACACCTTC	CASSLAKGSGYTF
-	few	TRBV11-2	TRBJ2-2	TGTGCCAGCAGCCCCGGACATAACACCGGGGAGCTGTTTTTT	CASSPGHNTGELFF
-	many	TRBV12-3/TRBV12-4	TRBJ2-2	TGTGCCAGCAATCGTCCCGGGGAGCTGTTTTTT	CASNRPGELFF
-	-	TRBV30	TRBJ1-2	TGTGCCTGGAGGGGGAGACAGGCGAACTATGGCTACACCTTC	CAWRGRQANYGYTF
-	many	TRBV9	TRBJ2-3	TGTGCCAGCAGCCCCCTCAGCGCCGTCAGCACAGATACGCAGTATTTT	CASSPLSAVSTDTQYF
-	many	TRBV7-2	TRBJ1-1	TGTGCCAGCAGCTACCAGGGTTACACTGAAGCTTTCTTT	CASSYQGYTEAFF
TRBD2	many	TRBV6-5	TRBJ2-1	TGTGCCAGCAGTTACTCCGGACTAGTAGGAAATGAGCAGTTCTTC	CASSYSGLVGNEQFF
TRBD1	many	TRBV9	TRBJ2-7	TGTGCCAGTCCCAGGTGGGGACAGCCCTACGAGCAGTACTTC	CASPRWGQPYEQYF
TRBD2	-	TRBV6-2/TRBV6-3	TRBJ2-3	TGTGCCAGCAGCGGACTAGCGGGAGACATCCGGGAGACAGATACGCAGTATTTT	CASSGLAGDIRETDTQYF
-	many	TRBV7-6	TRBJ1-6	TGTGCCAGCAGCTTAGTTGGGATACAAAATTCACCCCTCCACTTT	CASSLVGIQNSPLHF
-	many	TRBV11-1	TRBJ2-5	TGTGCCAGCAGCTTCAGGAGGGGTGCGGGACAGAACGAAGAGACCCAGTACTTC	CASSFRRGAGQNEETQYF
-	many	TRBV7-6	TRBJ1-5	TGTGCCAGCAGCTTAGGGGGCGCGGAGGGCAATCAGCCCCAGCATTTT	CASSLGGAEGNQPQHF
TRBD1	many	TRBV29-1	TRBJ1-1	TGCAGCGTTCTGGCAGGGGGCTGGGTGACTTCCACTGAAGCTTTCTTT	CSVLAGGWVTSTEAFF
TRBD2	few	TRBV9	TRBJ2-1	TGTGCCAGCAGCGTAGTGGGGACTAGCCCAAATGAGCAGTTCTTC	CASSVVGTSPNEQFF
TRBD2	many	TRBV7-2	TRBJ2-3	TGTGCCAGCGGGACTAGCGGGAGCACAGATACGCAGTATTTT	CASGTSGSTDTQYF
-	many	TRBV25-1	TRBJ2-5	TGTGCCAGCAGTGTCAGGGAGACCCAGTACTTC	CASSVRETQYF